This T cell receptor (beta chain) is from a study of T-cell memory formation after mild COVID-19. Study results and limitations: Researchers found some responding clones in pre-infection memory, a sign that cross-reactive memory joined.

The table lists this clonotype with a few counts. Its antigen is still unknown. Trimming left V 0 bases short and J 3 bases short, with 8 bases between. CDR3 length equals 14 residues. Germline CDR1 is SGHVS and CDR2 is FQNEAQ. TCRdb re-analysed the 5' RACE reads in MiXCR, keeping a single row per CDR3 protein. The data hold around 260,000 distinct CDR3 sequences, with about 17% observed a single time. Specimen: PBMCs or a T cell subset sorted from them (not recorded which). The source is a man aged 18 to 35 who had mild COVID-19 (a few samples of this study predate the infection). Cell type and time point are not known. The chain employs TRBV7-8 and TRBJ2-5, with D hard to call. CDR3 protein: CASSLATGEETQYF. The CDR3 coding sequence is TGTGCCAGCAGCTTAGCGACCGGAGAAGAGACCCAGTACTTC.